These T cell receptor beta chains were read from a single sample in a study of cytomegalovirus exposure and HLA in healthy donors. TCRdb keeps only in-frame clones here, not all; method: immunoSEQ multiplex PCR. The sample contains approximately 100,000 clones, around 70% of which appear only once. Sample: PBMCs. These TCRs come from a woman aged 70-85 years in good health and CMV-seropositive. Each CDR3 is given with its conserved first and last residue. Clone size is stated in some rows and not others, as once, few, many or a class when expanded.

CDR3 length,clone size,V gene,J gene,CDR3 protein
13,.,TRBV2,TRBJ1-2,CASSDAPEGGYTF
11,.,TRBV30,TRBJ1-1,CACLRNTEAFF
14,.,TRBV7-8,TRBJ2-5,CASSYGLARVTQYF
15,.,TRBV7-9,TRBJ1-2,CASTPTGGANYGYTF
12,once,TRBV29-1,TRBJ1-1,CSVEIYGQGAFF
13,.,TRBV21-1,TRBJ1-1,CASSPMEGPGAFF
14,once,TRBV19,TRBJ1-5,CASGQGSPNQPQHF
16,.,TRBV11-1,TRBJ2-7,CASSSEGQRHNYEQYF
14,.,TRBV7-6,TRBJ1-1,CASSLTGGDTEAFF
15,.,TRBV30,TRBJ2-7,CAWSVSRGQIYEQYF
13,few,TRBV6-5,TRBJ1-2,CASSSNTGGGYTF
17,few,TRBV7-6,TRBJ2-1,CASSSDSSGGGYNEQFF
14,.,TRBV10-3,TRBJ1-4,CAISEQGGNEKLFF
14,few,TRBV6-6,TRBJ1-1,CASKGQGRNTEAFF
13,.,TRBV30,TRBJ1-1,CAWSVKGGTEAFF
14,.,TRBV29-1,TRBJ2-2,CSVKGRGNTGELFF
15,.,TRBV19,TRBJ1-1,CASSPLPGQTTEAFF
16,few,TRBV6-6,TRBJ1-2,CASSYPLGTANYGYTF
14,.,TRBV7-8,TRBJ1-1,CASGGRGRDTEAFF
12,few,TRBV29-1,TRBJ1-5,CSVGWGGQPQHF
18,.,TRBV4-2,TRBJ2-1,CASSQAGTSGGGDREQFF
15,.,TRBV30,TRBJ2-7,CAWSVLAGASYEQYF
14,.,TRBV6-1,TRBJ2-7,CASSQQGASDEQYF
12,.,TRBV27,TRBJ1-1,CASRKVDTEAFF
17,.,TRBV5-1,TRBJ2-3,CASSSGLAGAITDTQYF
16,.,TRBV27,TRBJ2-1,CASSSTGTLPYNEQFF
16,few,TRBV5-1,TRBJ2-2,CASSPGLAGGPGELFF
14,.,TRBV30,TRBJ2-7,CACSKLAGLPEQYF
15,.,TRBV10-1,TRBJ2-3,CATSGGGSGGDTQYF
12,once,TRBV30,TRBJ1-2,CAWTGGDYGYTF
11,.,TRBV30,TRBJ2-5,CAWSGAETQYF
15,few,TRBV6-1,TRBJ1-1,CASSEQGGMNTEAFF
15,few,TRBV5-4,TRBJ2-1,CASSVLAGGWNEQFF
16,.,TRBV19,TRBJ1-2,CASSIAPQGGNYGYTF
21,once,TRBV7-8,TRBJ1-5,CASSLVKGSAGGVFSNQPQHF
14,once,TRBV10-3,TRBJ1-1,CAISEVGGDTEAFF
18,.,TRBV4-1,TRBJ1-2,CASSQGYRAAGGLYGYTF
16,.,TRBV10-3,TRBJ2-3,CAIGWGGRTNTDTQYF
15,once,TRBV19,TRBJ2-3,CASRESGGLTDTQYF
11,once,TRBV29-1,TRBJ2-7,CSVISGYEQYF
15,.,TRBV7-8,TRBJ2-1,CASSLTGLSYNEQFF
13,.,TRBV30,TRBJ1-5,CAWRGEGDQPQHF